This T cell receptor beta chain was observed in a study of neoadjuvant anti-PD-1 for oral cavity cancer. Study context: Patients without progression got a fourth dose around day 43.

Time point denoted: after neoadjuvant nivolumab, at surgical resection. Patients were newly diagnosed with stage II-IVA oral cavity squamous cell carcinoma without prior systemic or radiation treatment. These oral cavity squamous cell carcinomas were HPV-negative and locally advanced. This table comes from immunoSEQ multiplex PCR, and its TCRdb copy is limited to in-frame clones, with some not included. Among roughly 24,000 clones listed, 25% to 30% were seen once. Study conclusions and caveats: Pretreatment Treg/Th17 ratio correlated inversely with post-treatment tumor clonality.

A remark on this clone: Antigen: not known.

The CDR3 has 14 amino acids. Germline V gives CDR1 SNHLY, CDR2 FYNNEI. Trimming left V 2 bases short and J 2 bases short, with 9 bases between. This clonotype was obtained from a person between 40 and 85 years old with oral cavity squamous cell carcinoma. Sequenced material: tumor tissue, taken after nivolumab (anti-PD-1) treatment. This chain links TRBV2 with TRBJ2-5, with D unresolved. The CDR3 nucleotides are TGTGCCAGCAGTGAAAGTCGGGCACAAGAGACCCAGTACTTC. This codes for CASSESRAQETQYF.